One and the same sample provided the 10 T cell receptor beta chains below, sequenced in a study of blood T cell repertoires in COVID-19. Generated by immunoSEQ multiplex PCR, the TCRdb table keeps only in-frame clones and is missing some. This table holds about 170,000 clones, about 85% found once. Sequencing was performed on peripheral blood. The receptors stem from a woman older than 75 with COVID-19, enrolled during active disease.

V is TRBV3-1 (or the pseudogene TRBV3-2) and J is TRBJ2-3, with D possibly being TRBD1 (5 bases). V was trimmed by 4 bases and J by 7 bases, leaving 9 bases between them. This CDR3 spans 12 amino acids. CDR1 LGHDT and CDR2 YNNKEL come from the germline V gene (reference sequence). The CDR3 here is CASSPGLNTQYF. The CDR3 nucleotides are TGTGCCAGCAGCCCAGGGTTAAATACGCAGTATTTT.

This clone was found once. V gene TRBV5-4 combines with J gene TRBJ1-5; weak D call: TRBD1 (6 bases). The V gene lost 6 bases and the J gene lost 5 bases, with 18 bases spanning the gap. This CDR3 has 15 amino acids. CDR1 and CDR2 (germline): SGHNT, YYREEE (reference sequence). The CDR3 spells CASTIMGAGDQPQHF. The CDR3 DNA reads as TGTGCCAGCACCATCATGGGCGCAGGGGATCAGCCCCAGCATTTT.

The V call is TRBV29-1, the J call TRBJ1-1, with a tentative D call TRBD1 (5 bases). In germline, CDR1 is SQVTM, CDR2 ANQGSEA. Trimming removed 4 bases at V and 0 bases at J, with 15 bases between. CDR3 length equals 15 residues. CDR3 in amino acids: CSVAPGNGMNTEAFF. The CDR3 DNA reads TGCAGCGTTGCCCCAGGGAATGGAATGAACACTGAAGCTTTCTTT.

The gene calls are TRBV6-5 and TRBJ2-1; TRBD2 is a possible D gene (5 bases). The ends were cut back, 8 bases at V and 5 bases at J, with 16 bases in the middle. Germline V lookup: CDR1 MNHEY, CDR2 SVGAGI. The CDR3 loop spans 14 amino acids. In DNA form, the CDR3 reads TGTGCCAGCGGGTCCCGAGGGTCCGACAATGAGCAGTTCTTC. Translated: CASGSRGSDNEQFF.

The CDR3 region has the DNA TGTGCCAGCAGTGAATGGACAGGGATGGATGGCTACACCTTC. It codes for CASSEWTGMDGYTF. This chain uses TRBV6-1 with TRBJ1-2; 8 bases fit TRBD1. Germline CDR1 and CDR2: MNHNS and SASEGT. Trimming removed 2 bases from V and 6 bases from J; junction bases left unmatched: 5. The CDR3 covers 14 residues.

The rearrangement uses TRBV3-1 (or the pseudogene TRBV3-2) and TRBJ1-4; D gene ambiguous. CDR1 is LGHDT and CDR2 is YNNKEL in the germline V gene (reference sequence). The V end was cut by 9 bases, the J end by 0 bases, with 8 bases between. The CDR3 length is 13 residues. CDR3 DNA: TGTGCCAGTTCTCCCTCAACTAATGAAAAACTGTTTTTT. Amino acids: CASSPSTNEKLFF.

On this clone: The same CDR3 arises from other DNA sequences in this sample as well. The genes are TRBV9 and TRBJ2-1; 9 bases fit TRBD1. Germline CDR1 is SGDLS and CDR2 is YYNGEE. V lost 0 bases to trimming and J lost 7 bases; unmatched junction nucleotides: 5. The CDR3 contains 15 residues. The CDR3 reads CASSVGGTGWNEQFF. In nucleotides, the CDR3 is TGTGCCAGCAGCGTAGGTGGGACAGGGTGGAATGAGCAGTTCTTC.

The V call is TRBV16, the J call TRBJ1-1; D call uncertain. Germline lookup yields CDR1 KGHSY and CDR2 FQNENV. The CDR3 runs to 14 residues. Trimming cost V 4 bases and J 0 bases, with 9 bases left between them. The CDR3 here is CASSRPGVNTEAFF. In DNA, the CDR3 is TGTGCCAGCAGCCGTCCCGGGGTGAACACTGAAGCTTTCTTT.

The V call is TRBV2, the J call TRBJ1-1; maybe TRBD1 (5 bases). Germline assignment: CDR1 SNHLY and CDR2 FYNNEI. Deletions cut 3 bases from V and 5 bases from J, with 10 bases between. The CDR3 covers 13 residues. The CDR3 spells CASSELGGTEAFF. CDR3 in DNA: TGTGCCAGCAGTGAGCTGGGGGGTACTGAAGCTTTCTTT.

The chain's CDR3 is CASSLRQGDGYTF. CDR3 nucleotide sequence: TGTGCCAGTAGCCTTAGACAGGGGGATGGCTACACCTTC. This chain uses TRBV19 with TRBJ1-2; 9 bases fit TRBD1. CDR1 and CDR2 from the germline V gene are LNHDA and SQIVND (reference sequence). The CDR3 spans 13 residues. V lost 6 bases, J lost 6 bases, and 5 bases stayed unmatched.